This T cell receptor beta chain was documented in a study of prognosis after radiotherapy for stage I lung cancer. The wider study: Approximately 14 of the patients were found to have newly diagnosed primary stage I lung tumors, and four to six were living with oligometastatic NSCLC after surgical resection of the primary tumor. The tumors were adenocarcinoma in about twelve patients (squamous cell carcinoma in about seven). Radiotherapy: SBRT, 3 to 5 fractions, biologically effective dose at least 100 Gy.

A note on this clonotype: This is likely an artifact of a read error, given a far larger clone one base away.

A draw of approximately 6 milliliters of peripheral blood took place at each of two time points. The authors amplified TCR beta CDR3 from genomic DNA using two-round multiplex PCR. Gene-specific primers for each TRBV and TRBJ gene drove first-round PCR. One entry per CDR3 protein results from TCRdb running MiXCR on the multiplex PCR reads. The repertoire holds tens of thousands of distinct CDR3 sequences, 40% to 50% seen once, with 16% in the top ten. The CDR3 runs 15 residues. Germline V gene lookup returns CDR1 SGDLS and CDR2 YYNGEE. The V call is TRBV9, the J call TRBJ2-5, with D unclear. The DNA end lines up better with TRBJ2-1; the J call may be wrong. Sequences were derived from PBMCs, sampled before or after stereotactic body radiation therapy (not recorded which). The sequence was collected from a donor aged 50 or older with non-small cell lung cancer. DNA of the CDR3: TGTGCCAGCAGCGTAGTGGGTCATGAAAATCATGAGCAGTTCTTC. Its translation: CASSVVGHENHEQFF.